The 25 T cell receptor beta chains reported below all come from one sample, sequenced in a study of cytomegalovirus exposure and HLA in healthy donors. Amplification used 60 Vbeta primers and 13 Jbeta primers. This table comes from immunoSEQ multiplex PCR, and its TCRdb copy is limited to in-frame clones, with some not included. The sample consists of roughly 58,000 clones, roughly 80% of them appearing once. Material: PBMCs. These receptor sequences come from a woman aged 40 to 50 in good health and CMV-seronegative.

The chain joins TRBV4-1 to TRBJ1-1; 7 bases are shared with TRBD1. Trimming at V came to 3 bases and at J to 8 bases, leaving 9 bases not matched to a gene. The CDR3 loop spans 14 amino acids. CDR1 and CDR2 from the germline V gene are MGHRA and YSYEKL. In nucleotides, the CDR3 is TGCGCCAGCAGCCAGGGGAACAGGGGCGACGAAGCTTTCTTT. Its translation: CASSQGNRGDEAFF.

The sample holds a few counts of this clone. The chain has TRBV6-6 and TRBJ1-2; 9 nucleotides match TRBD1. From germline, CDR1 is MNHNY and CDR2 SVGAGI (reference sequence). CDR3 length equals 13 residues. V was pared by 5 bases and J by 13 bases, with 11 bases of the junction left unmatched. The DNA for the CDR3 is TGTGCCAGCAGTAATGACAGGGGGGGTGGTGGCACCTTC. Its translation: CASSNDRGGGGTF.

The genes are TRBV28 and TRBJ2-7, with 11 bases fitting TRBD1. Germline lookup yields CDR1 MDHEN and CDR2 SYDVKM. The CDR3 spans 15 residues. V shed 6 bases, J shed 2 bases, and the junction held 6 bases outside the gene matches. Written as DNA, the CDR3 is TGTGCCAGCAGACCACGGACAGGGGGCACCTACGAGCAGTACTTC. This gives the protein CASRPRTGGTYEQYF.

The chain carries TRBV6-4 and TRBJ2-5, with D possibly being TRBD2 (5 bases). The J call may be incorrect, as the DNA end agrees better with TRBJ2-7. CDR1 is MRHNA and CDR2 is SNTAGT in the germline V gene. This CDR3 is 14 amino acids long. CDR3 nucleotides: TGTGCCACCAGCGGCCTGAGGGTCCCCTACGAGCAGTACTTC. It yields the protein CATSGLRVPYEQYF.

The V and J genes are TRBV10-1 and TRBJ2-7; a weak D match, TRBD2 (5 bases). Trimming took 4 bases from V and 5 from J, leaving 12 bases between them. The CDR3 length is 13 residues. Germline assignment: CDR1 WNHNN and CDR2 SYGVQD (reference sequence). This CDR3 is CASSGMAGDEQYF. In DNA form, the CDR3 reads TGCGCCAGCAGTGGGATGGCGGGCGACGAGCAGTACTTC.

The CDR3 here is CASSLLGVEKLFF. The CDR3, as DNA: TGTGCCAGCAGTTTACTCGGGGTTGAAAAACTGTTTTTT. The chain links TRBV28 to TRBJ1-4; no firm D call. Germline V gives CDR1 MDHEN, CDR2 SYDVKM. The V end was cut by 2 bases, the J end by 7 bases, with 8 bases between. The CDR3 covers 13 residues.

The count of this clone is one. J is TRBJ2-3 and V is TRBV27; 11 nucleotides line up with TRBD2. This CDR3 comprises 15 residues. Germline values: CDR1 MNHEY, CDR2 SMNVEV (reference sequence). V trimming: 5 bases; J trimming: 3 bases; junction bases outside the gene matches: 4. CDR3 protein: CASSPRLAGTDTQYF. CDR3 nucleotide sequence: TGTGCCAGCAGTCCCCGACTAGCGGGGACAGATACGCAGTATTTT.

The chain recombines TRBV6-1 with TRBJ1-5; D may be TRBD1 (6 bases). CDR1 is MNHNS and CDR2 is SASEGT in the germline V gene. V was cut by 6 bases and J by 5 bases, with 17 bases left in between. The CDR3 length is 15 residues. The CDR3 spells CASRPPGHHDQPQHF. The CDR3 region has the DNA TGTGCCAGCAGGCCCCCGGGACATCACGATCAGCCCCAGCATTTT.

The rearrangement joins TRBV27 to TRBJ1-5; D possibly corresponds to TRBD1 (5 bases). V was pared by 5 bases and J by 3 bases, with 8 bases between. The CDR3 is made up of 13 amino acids. CDR1 MNHEY and CDR2 SMNVEV come from the germline V gene (reference sequence). The chain's CDR3 is CASSRGLNQPQHF. CDR3 nucleotides: TGTGCCAGCAGTCGGGGACTCAATCAGCCCCAGCATTTT.

The chain joins TRBV7-2 to TRBJ1-5, with TRBD1 matching over 8 bases. There are 16 residues in the CDR3. Germline V lookup: CDR1 SGHTA, CDR2 FQGNSA. V shed 1 base, J shed 8 bases, and the junction held 10 bases outside the gene matches. CDR3 region: CASSLVSGGAGEPQHF. The CDR3 DNA follows: TGTGCCAGCAGCTTAGTTTCAGGGGGCGCGGGAGAGCCCCAGCATTTT. The whole variable domain, filled in from reference TRBV7-2 and TRBJ1-5, reads GAGVSQSPSNKVTEKGKDVELRCDPISGHTALYWYRQSLGQGLEFLIYFQGNSAPDKSGLPSDRFSAERTGGSVSTLTIQRTQQEDSAVYLCASSLVSGGAGEPQHFGDGTRLSIL.

This clone was counted a single time. The CDR3 here is CASSVAGGFTDTQYF. The CDR3, as DNA: TGTGCCAGCAGCGTAGCGGGAGGGTTCACAGATACGCAGTATTTT. V gene TRBV9 combines with J gene TRBJ2-3, with TRBD2 matching over 8 bases. CDR1 is SGDLS and CDR2 is YYNGEE in the germline V gene. The CDR3 has 15 amino acids. V shed 0 bases, J shed 2 bases, and the junction held 2 bases outside the gene matches. The complete variable domain, with remaining parts taken from reference TRBV9 and TRBJ2-3, reads DSGVTQTPKHLITATGQRVTLRCSPRSGDLSVYWYQQSLDQGLQFLIQYYNGEERAKGNILERFSAQQFPDLHSELNLSSLELGDSALYFCASSVAGGFTDTQYFGPGTRLTVL.

The rearrangement links TRBV5-4 to TRBJ2-3; 12 bases align to TRBD1. Germline loops: CDR1 SGHNT, CDR2 YYREEE (reference sequence). The V and J ends lost 4 bases and 5 bases, in that order; junction bases with no gene match: 14. This CDR3 spans 18 amino acids. The CDR3 loop reads CASSVRLMGQGAGDTQYF. Written as DNA, the CDR3 is TGTGCCAGCAGCGTCCGATTAATGGGACAGGGGGCCGGAGATACGCAGTATTTT.

V gene TRBV14 combines with J gene TRBJ2-5, with D possibly TRBD2 on 5 matching bases. The CDR3 consists of 14 residues. Germline assignment: CDR1 SGHDN and CDR2 FVKESK. Trimming pared 1 base from V and 2 bases from J, leaving 8 bases between. The CDR3 bases are TGTGCCAGCAGCCAAGGGGGAGTACAAGAGACCCAGTACTTC. Its protein is CASSQGGVQETQYF.

The rearrangement uses TRBV5-1 and TRBJ2-7, with TRBD2 as a possible D gene (5 bases). Germline V lookup: CDR1 SGHRS, CDR2 YFSETQ. Trimming left V 5 bases short and J 5 bases short, with 8 bases between. CDR3 length: 11 amino acids. The DNA for the CDR3 is TGCGCCAGCAGGGACGGGAACGAGCAGTACTTC. This codes for CASRDGNEQYF.

The chain employs TRBV7-8 and TRBJ2-7; 7 bases are shared with TRBD2. J was trimmed by 0 bases and V by 3 bases; bases with no gene match: 11. In germline, CDR1 is SGHVS, CDR2 FQNEAQ. The CDR3 is 17 residues long. CDR3 DNA sequence: TGTGCCAGCAGCTTCCCCCAGAGCGGGGCGAGCTCCTACGAGCAGTACTTC. Its translation: CASSFPQSGASSYEQYF.

This chain links TRBV7-9 with TRBJ1-3, with a possible D match to TRBD1 (5 bases). Per germline, CDR1 SEHNR and CDR2 FQNEAQ (reference sequence). This CDR3 is 14 amino acids long. Trimming removed 3 bases from V and 8 bases from J, with 14 bases in between. CDR3 sequence: CASSFQEGFDTIYF. CDR3 DNA: TGTGCCAGCAGCTTCCAGGAGGGGTTTGACACCATATATTTT.

This clone was detected only once. CDR3 amino acids: CASSRESEQYF. The CDR3 region has the DNA TGTGCCAGTAGTCGGGAGTCCGAGCAGTACTTC. The V gene is TRBV19, the J gene TRBJ2-7; weak D call: TRBD2 (6 bases). The CDR3 loop spans 11 amino acids. The V gene lost 5 bases and the J gene lost 6 bases, with 8 bases spanning the gap. Per the germline V gene, CDR1 is LNHDA and CDR2 is SQIVND (reference sequence).

The chain uses TRBV29-1 and TRBJ1-1; D is perhaps TRBD1 (6 bases). The CDR3 is 12 amino acids. V shed 6 bases and J shed 8 bases, with 16 bases lying between them. Germline V lookup: CDR1 SQVTM, CDR2 ANQGSEA. DNA of the CDR3: TGCAGCGTGGAGAGATACGACAGGGAAGCTTTCTTT. Amino acid sequence: CSVERYDREAFF.

The chain is built from TRBV11-2 and TRBJ2-7; D unclear. From germline, CDR1 is SGHAT and CDR2 FQNNGV. The CDR3 is 13 residues long. The ends were cut back, 5 bases at V and 1 base at J, with 9 bases in the middle. The CDR3 DNA is TGTGCCAGCAGCCCCCACTTTTCCTACGAGCAGTACTTC. This sequence encodes CASSPHFSYEQYF.

The J gene is TRBJ2-1, the V gene TRBV28; TRBD1 matches at 10 bases. CDR1 is MDHEN, CDR2 SYDVKM, per germline. V lost 4 bases, J lost 6 bases, and 6 bases stayed unmatched. The CDR3 is 15 amino acids. In nucleotides, the CDR3 is TGTGCCAGCAGTTCGGGACAGGGGAATGGCAATGAGCAGTTCTTC. Translating it yields CASSSGQGNGNEQFF. Using reference TRBV28 and TRBJ2-1 for the parts outside the CDR3, the full variable domain is DVKVTQSSRYLVKRTGEKVFLECVQDMDHENMFWYRQDPGLGLRLIYFSYDVKMKEKGDIPEGYSVSREKKERFSLILESASTNQTSMYLCASSSGQGNGNEQFFGPGTRLTVL.

The chain combines TRBV27 with TRBJ2-5; 8 bases fit TRBD2. The CDR3 totals 16 residues. Germline V gene lookup returns CDR1 MNHEY and CDR2 SMNVEV (reference sequence). After removal of 6 bases from V and 5 bases from J, the junction contained 14 bases not matched to a gene. CDR3 coding DNA: TGTGCCAGCAGAGGGGCCGGGGGGGTGGGGTGGGAGACCCAGTACTTC. Its protein product is CASRGAGGVGWETQYF.

The genes are TRBV19 and TRBJ1-1, with D possibly matching TRBD1 (5 bases). The germline V gene has CDR1 LNHDA and CDR2 SQIVND (reference sequence). The CDR3 totals 13 residues. With 3 bases removed from V and 8 bases from J, the gap between germline ends came to 13 bases. In nucleotides, the CDR3 is TGTGCCAGTAGTATGAAGGGGTTGACCGAAGCTTTCTTT. This translates into CASSMKGLTEAFF.

This clone was found once. The J gene is TRBJ2-7, the V gene TRBV28, with 7 positions matching TRBD1. The J segment lost 0 bases and the V segment lost 4 bases, leaving 6 bases of the junction unmatched. This CDR3 contains 15 residues. The germline V gene encodes CDR1 MDHEN and CDR2 SYDVKM. The CDR3 loop reads CASSYRQGTSYEQYF. In DNA, the CDR3 is TGTGCCAGCAGTTACCGACAGGGAACCTCCTACGAGCAGTACTTC.

This chain links TRBV5-1 with TRBJ2-1, with D possibly being TRBD1 (5 bases). The CDR3 runs 16 residues. CDR1 is SGHRS and CDR2 is YFSETQ in the germline V gene. The V and J ends lost 4 bases and 3 bases respectively, with 17 bases between them. The CDR3 region has the DNA TGCGCCAGCAGCCCCGCGTTGACAGCCGACTACAATGAGCAGTTCTTC. Translated, it gives CASSPALTADYNEQFF.

The J gene is TRBJ1-2, the V gene TRBV14, with D tentatively TRBD1 (5 bases). This CDR3 is built from 13 residues. From germline, CDR1 is SGHDN and CDR2 FVKESK. Deletions cut 4 bases from V and 8 bases from J, with 14 bases between. CDR3 in amino acids: CASSPLSGEGYTF. CDR3 DNA: TGTGCCAGCAGCCCCTTGTCGGGGGAAGGCTACACCTTC.